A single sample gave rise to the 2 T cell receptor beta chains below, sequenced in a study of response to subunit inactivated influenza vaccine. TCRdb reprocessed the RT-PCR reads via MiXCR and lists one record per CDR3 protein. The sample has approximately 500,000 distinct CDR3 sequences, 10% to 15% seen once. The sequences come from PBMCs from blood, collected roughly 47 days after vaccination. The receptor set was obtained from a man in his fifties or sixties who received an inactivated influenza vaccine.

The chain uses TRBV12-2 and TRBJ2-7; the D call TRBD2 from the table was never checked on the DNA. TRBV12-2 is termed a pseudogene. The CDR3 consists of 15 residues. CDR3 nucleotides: TGTGCAAGTCGCGCCGTACTAGGAGCGGGGTACGAGCAGTACTTC. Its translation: CASRAVLGAGYEQYF.

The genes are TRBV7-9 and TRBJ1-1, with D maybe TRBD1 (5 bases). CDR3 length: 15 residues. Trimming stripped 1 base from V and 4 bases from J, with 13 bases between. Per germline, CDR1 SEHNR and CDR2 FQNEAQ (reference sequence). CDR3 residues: CASSLDAGEGTEAFF. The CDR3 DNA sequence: TGTGCCAGCAGCTTAGACGCGGGGGAGGGCACTGAAGCTTTCTTT.